This TCR beta chain appears in the sequencing data of a study of cytomegalovirus exposure and HLA in healthy donors. Study findings and constraints: In a later analysis, a missense DCLRE1C variant was linked to TCR beta V- and J-gene trimming. Across donors, sequencing depth was assumed by presence/absence analyses to be roughly uniform. From TCR beta sequences, most subjects' HLA-A and HLA-B alleles were reportedly predicted accurately.

Regarding this clone: Its target is not known.

CDR3 length: 14 residues. CDR1 and CDR2 (germline): SGHRS, YFSETQ. The germline V and J ends were trimmed by 7 bases and 4 bases, with 17 bases remaining between them. PCR amplification relied on 60 Vbeta primers (plus 13 Jbeta primers). The authors' processing: The count from a later analysis was about 80 million unique TCR beta chains, 9 million to 12 million of them shared. Produced via immunoSEQ multiplex PCR; TCRdb's table is partial and in-frame only. V and J calls and clone size follow that table, whereas D and trimming were derived from the DNA. This sample has about 110,000 clones; around 76% occur once, and the top ten carry approximately 2.5%.

The V and J genes are TRBV5-1 and TRBJ2-5, with TRBD1 as a possible D gene (6 bases). Sequencing was performed on PBMCs. The clonotype originates from a man aged 30-40 years in good health and CMV-seropositive. DNA for the CDR3: TGCGCCAGCGGGTCGCAGGGGATAGGAGAGACCCAGTACTTC. Its protein product is CASGSQGIGETQYF.